This T cell receptor beta chain was captured by sequencing in a study of early T cells in non-severe SARS-CoV-2 infection. Looking at the study overall: With bulk RNA from unsorted whole blood as input, sequencing yielded unpaired chains. Whole-study findings and limits: Comparison of clonotypes with VDJdb favored anti-spike CD8 responses while missing private and CD4 specificities.

This clonotype was seen repeatedly, ten times or more. Its antigen is as yet unknown. Molecules of cDNA were individually given unique molecular identifiers that were attached to them. TCRdb used MiXCR to reprocess the 5' RACE reads, holding one entry per CDR3 protein. The sample contains 25,000 to 30,000 distinct CDR3 sequences, around 5.1% of which appear only once. This CDR3 spans 14 amino acids. With V trimmed by 1 base and J by 3 bases, 3 bases remained unmatched. Germline V gene sequence: CDR1 DFQATT, CDR2 SNEGSKA (reference sequence). The TCR originated in an adult who was a healthcare worker with PCR-confirmed SARS-CoV-2 infection or an uninfected control (not recorded which). The sample comprised whole blood. The chain employs TRBV20-1 and TRBJ2-3, with 8 bases fitting TRBD1. The CDR3 is CSARGTGGTDTQYF. The CDR3 bases are TGCAGTGCTAGAGGTACAGGGGGAACAGATACGCAGTATTTT.